What follows are 31 T cell receptor beta chains derived from one specimen sequenced in a study of EBV T-cell therapy then PD-1 blockade in nasopharyngeal carcinoma. Using immunoSEQ multiplex PCR, the repertoire was profiled, and TCRdb retains in-frame clones only, with some absent. The repertoire holds about 20,000 clones, around 80% seen once, with under 35% in the top ten. Time point of the sample: 266 days after commencement of treatment, after nivolumab therapy. Treatment here: AdE1-LMPpoly-expanded autologous EBV-specific T-cell therapy followed by anti-PD-1 nivolumab. Their recognized antigens are unknown. The sample here was CD8+ T cells from blood, taken at roughly day 250 from a patient whose treatment included autologous EBV-specific T cells and nivolumab. The source of these receptors is a middle-aged man with nasopharyngeal carcinoma.

The chain links TRBV4-1 to TRBJ2-3; perhaps TRBD2 as D (5 bases). Germline CDR1 reads MGHRA; CDR2 reads YSYEKL. V lost 6 bases and J lost 1, with 8 bases in between. This CDR3 comprises 13 residues. In DNA form, the CDR3 reads TGCGCCAGCAGGGACGGGGGCACAGATACGCAGTATTTT. Its translation: CASRDGGTDTQYF.

J is TRBJ2-4 and V is TRBV6-5; TRBD2 might be the D (5 bases). This CDR3 has 15 amino acids. With 4 bases removed from V and 6 bases from J, the gap between germline ends came to 16 bases. From germline, CDR1 is MNHEY and CDR2 SVGAGI. The CDR3, as DNA: TGTGCCAGCAGTTCCCATGCGGGTGAAGGAAACATTCAGTACTTC. Residues: CASSSHAGEGNIQYF.

The V and J genes are TRBV9 and TRBJ1-2, with a tentative D call TRBD1 (6 bases). The germline V gene encodes CDR1 SGDLS and CDR2 YYNGEE. The CDR3 covers 12 residues. Trimming stripped 4 bases from V and 8 bases from J, with 12 bases between. CDR3 nucleotides: TGTGCCAGCAGCCCGACAGGTATAGGCTACACCTTC. Translating gives CASSPTGIGYTF.

The table lists this clone with a few counts. The chain joins TRBV28 to TRBJ1-2; the D gene is possibly TRBD1 (5 bases). Germline lookup yields CDR1 MDHEN and CDR2 SYDVKM. CDR3 length: 15 amino acids. Trimming removed 6 bases from V and 1 base from J, with 15 bases in between. The CDR3 sequence is CASRGEGNYNYGYTF. Written as DNA, the CDR3 is TGTGCCAGCAGGGGGGAGGGGAACTATAACTATGGCTACACCTTC.

The V call is TRBV5-1, the J call TRBJ1-6; TRBD1 might be the D (5 bases). The CDR3 extends over 15 amino acids. Germline assignment: CDR1 SGHRS and CDR2 YFSETQ. Trimming removed 0 bases at V and 3 bases at J, with 7 bases between. CDR3 coding DNA: TGCGCCAGCAGCTTGGAAGGGGTCTATAATTCACCCCTCCACTTT. It yields the protein CASSLEGVYNSPLHF.

Concerning this clone: A junction end diverges from the germline sequence, so it may reflect a read error. The chain couples TRBV7-9 to TRBJ1-4; 8 bases match TRBD1. This CDR3 comprises 13 residues. The germline gives CDR1 SEHNR, CDR2 FQNEAQ (reference sequence). The CDR3 bases are TGTGCCAGAGCCCCGTGGACAGGGCAAACGTTGGCATTT. Residues: CARAPWTGQTLAF. Using reference TRBV7-9 and TRBJ1-4 for the parts outside the CDR3, the full variable domain is DTGVSQNPRHKITKRGQNVTFRCDPISEHNRLYWYRQTLGQGPEFLTYFQNEAQLEKSRLLSDRFSAERPKGSFSTLEIQRTEQGDSAMYLCARAPWTGQTLAFGSGTQLSVL.

This clone was counted a few times. The rearrangement links TRBV19 to TRBJ2-6, with D perhaps TRBD2 (6 bases). Germline assignment: CDR1 LNHDA and CDR2 SQIVND (reference sequence). This CDR3 region has 15 residues. With 5 bases removed from V and 2 bases from J, the gap between germline ends came to 10 bases. DNA of the CDR3: TGTGCCAGTAGTGAAGGGGAGGCTGGGGCCAACGTCCTGACTTTC. Its translation is CASSEGEAGANVLTF.

This chain joins TRBV9 and TRBJ2-6; no clear D gene. Germline CDR1 and CDR2: SGDLS and YYNGEE. CDR3 length: 15 amino acids. The V end lost 4 bases, the J end lost 0 bases, and 8 bases lay between the germline ends. The CDR3 sequence: CASSPPTSGANVLTF. CDR3 coding DNA: TGTGCCAGCAGCCCACCTACCTCTGGGGCCAACGTCCTGACTTTC.

The V and J genes are TRBV7-2 and TRBJ2-3; D gene uncertain. Germline CDR1 and CDR2: SGHTA and FQGNSA. The CDR3 loop spans 15 amino acids. Between the trimmed V and J ends, which lost 1 base and 0 bases, there was a span of 8 bases. The CDR3 region is CASSLVPGSTDTQYF. The CDR3 nucleotides read TGTGCCAGCAGCTTAGTCCCAGGCAGCACAGATACGCAGTATTTT.

The chain is built from TRBV7-9 and TRBJ2-3, with a possible D match to TRBD1 (6 bases). Germline CDR1 reads SEHNR; CDR2 reads FQNEAQ (reference sequence). The V and J ends lost 2 bases and 2 bases respectively, with 11 bases between them. CDR3 length: 15 residues. Here the CDR3 DNA reads TGTGCCAGCAGCTTAAGGGGACAACACACAGATACGCAGTATTTT. Translating gives CASSLRGQHTDTQYF.

This sequence joins TRBV27 and TRBJ1-2; 7 bases line up with TRBD1. Trimming at V came to 6 bases and at J to 8 bases, leaving 9 bases not matched to a gene. CDR1 is MNHEY, CDR2 SMNVEV, per germline (reference sequence). This CDR3 spans 13 amino acids. Here the CDR3 reads CASRPRGAGGYTF. CDR3 sequence (DNA): TGTGCCAGCAGACCCAGGGGGGCTGGGGGCTACACCTTC.

The rearrangement uses TRBV3-1 (or the pseudogene TRBV3-2) and TRBJ2-7; no firm D call. This CDR3 is 13 amino acids long. V was clipped by 1 base and J by 0 bases, with 4 bases between them. Looked up from germline, CDR1 is LGHDT and CDR2 is YNNKEL (reference sequence). The CDR3 DNA reads TGTGCCAGCAGCCAAGGACCCTCCTACGAGCAGTACTTC. This encodes CASSQGPSYEQYF.

Here the CDR3 reads CASRGGHSYEQYF. Written as DNA, the CDR3 is TGTGCCAGCCGCGGGGGGCACTCCTACGAGCAGTACTTC. J is TRBJ2-7 and V is TRBV7-9, with 8 bases identical to TRBD2. Germline assignment: CDR1 SEHNR and CDR2 FQNEAQ (reference sequence). The CDR3 loop spans 13 amino acids. Trimming at V came to 8 bases and at J to 0 bases, leaving 3 bases not matched to a gene.

The chain links TRBV15 to TRBJ2-3; 8 positions match TRBD1. V lost 4 bases to trimming and J lost 0 bases; unmatched junction nucleotides: 3. The CDR3 extends over 15 amino acids. In germline, CDR1 is LNHNV, CDR2 YYDKDF (reference sequence). The CDR3 nucleotides read TGTGCCACCAGCACAGGACAGGGTAGCACAGATACGCAGTATTTT. This gives the protein CATSTGQGSTDTQYF. Combining the CDR3 with reference TRBV15 and TRBJ2-3 gives the whole variable domain DAMVIQNPRYQVTQFGKPVTLSCSQTLNHNVMYWYQQKSSQAPKLLFHYYDKDFNNEADTPDNFQSRRPNTSFCFLDIRSPGLGDTAMYLCATSTGQGSTDTQYFGPGTRLTVL.

The chain is built from TRBV27 and TRBJ1-1; TRBD1 is a possible D gene (5 bases). Per germline, CDR1 MNHEY and CDR2 SMNVEV (reference sequence). V was shortened by 3 bases and J by 0 bases, with 8 bases between the two germline ends. The CDR3 length is 14 residues. Here the CDR3 DNA reads TGTGCCAGCAGTTTTTCGGGACTGAACACTGAAGCTTTCTTT. This translates into CASSFSGLNTEAFF.

This chain uses TRBV11-1 with TRBJ2-7; D gene ambiguous. Germline V gene lookup returns CDR1 SGHAT and CDR2 FQDESV (reference sequence). The CDR3 is 12 residues long. The V end was cut by 4 bases, the J end by 5 bases, with 9 bases between. The CDR3 region has the DNA TGTGCCAGCAGCTCGACGACTCACGAGCAGTACTTC. Protein sequence: CASSSTTHEQYF.

The chain is built from TRBV7-9 and TRBJ2-1; weak D call: TRBD2 (7 bases). Germline V gene data show CDR1 as SEHNR and CDR2 as FQNEAQ (reference sequence). The CDR3 has 14 residues. V was pared by 3 bases and J by 5 bases, with 11 bases between. CDR3 sequence (DNA): TGTGCCAGCAGCTTGGGGGGGCTTCACAATGAGCAGTTCTTC. This sequence encodes CASSLGGLHNEQFF.

The V and J genes are TRBV10-3 and TRBJ1-2; D is unclear. The CDR3 loop spans 13 amino acids. Germline CDR1 is ENHRY and CDR2 is SYGVKD. The V end lost 11 bases, the J end lost 0 bases, and 13 bases lay between the germline ends. CDR3 amino acids: CAHRHGSNYGYTF. Written as DNA, the CDR3 is TGTGCCCATCGTCACGGATCTAACTATGGCTACACCTTC.

The J gene is TRBJ1-1, the V gene TRBV4-3; 8 bases align to TRBD1. Per the germline V gene, CDR1 is LGHNA and CDR2 is YSLEER. The CDR3 covers 20 residues. J was trimmed by 1 base and V by 1 base; bases with no gene match: 17. The CDR3: CASSQGVGRTGIFSNTEAFF. The CDR3 region has the DNA TGCGCCAGCAGCCAAGGAGTCGGTAGGACAGGGATTTTCTCGAACACTGAAGCTTTCTTT.

A few counts support this clone. V usage is TRBV6-4 and J usage is TRBJ2-3; maybe TRBD2 (6 bases). V dropped 0 bases and J dropped 4 bases, with 14 bases sitting between them. CDR1 and CDR2 (germline): MRHNA, SNTAGT. CDR3 size: 16 residues. The CDR3 region is CASSDSKVSGPDTQYF. CDR3 bases: TGTGCCAGCAGTGACTCGAAAGTTAGCGGCCCAGATACGCAGTATTTT.

J is TRBJ2-7 and V is TRBV7-2; 12 bases map to TRBD2. The germline V gene encodes CDR1 SGHTA and CDR2 FQGNSA. The CDR3 has 16 residues. V trimming: 2 bases; J trimming: 4 bases; junction bases outside the gene matches: 6. CDR3 nucleotide sequence: TGTGCCAGCAGCTTATTGGGGCTAGCGGGGGGGTACGAGCAGTACTTC. Translation: CASSLLGLAGGYEQYF.

The rearrangement links TRBV6-2 or TRBV6-3 to TRBJ1-2; D might be TRBD1 (5 bases). The CDR3 covers 13 residues. The V end was cut by 1 base, the J end by 8 bases, with 11 bases between. CDR1 is MNHEY, CDR2 SVGEGT, per germline. The CDR3 reads CASSYYQGAGYTF. The CDR3 DNA is TGTGCCAGCAGTTACTATCAGGGCGCCGGCTACACCTTC.

The chain uses TRBV6-4 and TRBJ1-5, with D uncertain. This CDR3 has 14 amino acids. Germline assignment: CDR1 MRHNA and CDR2 SNTAGT. Trimming cost V 3 bases and J 2 bases, with 8 bases left between them. CDR3: CASSELGGNQPQHF. CDR3 nucleotide sequence: TGTGCCAGCAGTGAATTGGGAGGCAATCAGCCCCAGCATTTT.

The chain employs TRBV24-1 and TRBJ2-7, with D unresolved. Trimming took off 0 bases at V and 8 bases at J, with 7 bases between the two ends. The length of the CDR3 is 12 residues. Germline V gene sequence: CDR1 KGHDR, CDR2 SFDVKD. The CDR3 spells CATSDLSPQQYF. The DNA for the CDR3 is TGTGCCACCAGTGATTTGTCCCCCCAGCAGTACTTC.

This chain links TRBV6-5 with TRBJ1-6; D might be TRBD1 (5 bases). Germline V CDR1 and CDR2: MNHEY, SVGAGI. The CDR3 runs to 15 residues. The V end lost 6 bases, the J end lost 9 bases, and 18 bases lay between the germline ends. CDR3 nucleotide sequence: TGTGCCAGCAGGCGAGATACAGGCTTCGGTTCACCCCTCCACTTT. As protein: CASRRDTGFGSPLHF.

The gene calls are TRBV2 and TRBJ2-1, with 8 positions matching TRBD2. This CDR3 is 14 amino acids long. V was clipped by 9 bases and J by 8 bases; unmatched bases: 12. CDR1 and CDR2 (germline): SNHLY, FYNNEI. CDR3 loop: CARPGLAGSYEQFF. DNA for the CDR3: TGTGCCAGGCCGGGGCTAGCGGGTTCGTATGAGCAGTTCTTC.

About this clone: Different DNA sequences within this sample yield the same CDR3. The chain carries TRBV5-4 and TRBJ1-6; 7 bases map to TRBD1. CDR3 length: 12 amino acids. V gave up 5 bases and J gave up 14 bases; unmatched junction bases: 7. The germline gives CDR1 SGHNT, CDR2 YYREEE (reference sequence). The DNA for the CDR3 is TGTGCCAGCAGTATAGGGGGCCGGTCCCTCCACTTT. It encodes CASSIGGRSLHF.

The chain links TRBV9 to TRBJ2-5; 8 bases are a match to TRBD1. The CDR3 covers 16 residues. CDR1 SGDLS and CDR2 YYNGEE come from the germline V gene. V lost 0 bases, J lost 4 bases, and 8 bases stayed unmatched. The CDR3 DNA reads as TGTGCCAGCAGCGTAGTCGGGCAGGGGGCGGGAGAGACCCAGTACTTC. It is translated as CASSVVGQGAGETQYF. Full variable domain (outside the CDR3, taken from reference TRBV9 and TRBJ2-5): DSGVTQTPKHLITATGQRVTLRCSPRSGDLSVYWYQQSLDQGLQFLIQYYNGEERAKGNILERFSAQQFPDLHSELNLSSLELGDSALYFCASSVVGQGAGETQYFGPGTRLLVL.

This CDR3 is CASSWGSPSRGNTIYF. The CDR3 bases are TGTGCCAGCAGCTGGGGAAGTCCCTCTAGGGGAAACACCATATATTTT. V gene TRBV5-6 combines with J gene TRBJ1-3; D is unresolved. V was clipped by 3 bases and J by 4 bases, with 17 bases between them. Germline V gives CDR1 SGHDT, CDR2 YYEEEE. CDR3 length equals 16 residues.

The CDR3 coding sequence is TGTGCCAGCAGTCGCCAAAAGGGCCTCTACGAGCAGTACTTC. This encodes CASSRQKGLYEQYF. The chain uses TRBV27 and TRBJ2-7; D gene unclear. In germline, CDR1 is MNHEY, CDR2 SMNVEV (reference sequence). V lost 5 bases and J lost 3, with 14 bases in between. This CDR3 has 14 amino acids.

The chain is built from TRBV4-2 and TRBJ1-2; a possible D gene is TRBD1 (6 bases). The germline V gene encodes CDR1 LGHNA and CDR2 YNFKEQ. Trimming left V 4 bases short and J 1 base short, with 10 bases between. The CDR3 sequence is 14 residues long. CDR3 sequence (DNA): TGTGCCAGCAGCCCCCGGGACATTAACTATGGCTACACCTTC. It is translated as CASSPRDINYGYTF.